This TCR beta chain originates from a study of PD-1 blockade in classical Hodgkin lymphoma. Findings and limits, study-wide: Patients starting nivolumab under 1 year after ASCT were excluded. CD4+ TCR diversity rose significantly by C4D1, and CD8+ TCR diversity did not. Complete responders started with a diversity level that resembled newly diagnosed patients at baseline.

Every single patient, without exception, relapsed after autologous stem cell transplantation, and brentuximab vedotin exposure varied. Sequencing used immunoSEQ multiplex PCR; TCRdb keeps in-frame clones, though not all of them. This table has about 98,000 clones, roughly 80% appearing once. Germline CDR1 is MDHEN and CDR2 is SYDVKM. Trimming at V came to 7 bases and at J to 3 bases, leaving 4 bases not matched to a gene. The CDR3 runs to 13 residues. A remark on this clone: No antigen is known for it.

This chain joins TRBV28 and TRBJ2-3, with 7 bases matching TRBD2. The sample was peripheral blood mononuclear cells (PBMCs), taken before the second cycle of nivolumab. The clonotype originates from a human donor with classical Hodgkin lymphoma. CDR3 in amino acids: CASTWGGTDTQYF. As DNA, the CDR3 is TGTGCCAGCACCTGGGGGGGAACAGATACGCAGTATTTT. The full variable domain, with the rest looked up from reference TRBV28 and TRBJ2-3, is DVKVTQSSRYLVKRTGEKVFLECVQDMDHENMFWYRQDPGLGLRLIYFSYDVKMKEKGDIPEGYSVSREKKERFSLILESASTNQTSMYLCASTWGGTDTQYFGPGTRLTVL.